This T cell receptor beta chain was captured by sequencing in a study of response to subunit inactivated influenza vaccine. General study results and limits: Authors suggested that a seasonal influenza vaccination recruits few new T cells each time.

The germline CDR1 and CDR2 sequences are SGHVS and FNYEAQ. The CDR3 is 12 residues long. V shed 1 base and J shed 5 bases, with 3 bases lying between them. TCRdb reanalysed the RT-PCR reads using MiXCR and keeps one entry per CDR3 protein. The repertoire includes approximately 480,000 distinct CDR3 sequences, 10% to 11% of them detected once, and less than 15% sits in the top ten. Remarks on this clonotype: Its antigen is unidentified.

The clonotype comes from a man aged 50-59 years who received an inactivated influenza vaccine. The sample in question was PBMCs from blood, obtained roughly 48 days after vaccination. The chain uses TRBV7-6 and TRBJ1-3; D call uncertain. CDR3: CASSLDRNTIYF. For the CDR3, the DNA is TGTGCCAGCAGCTTAGACAGAAACACCATATATTTT.